This TCR beta chain was identified during a study of brain T cells in children with intractable seizures. A word on this clone: As yet, its antigen is unknown.

Sequencing was limited to surgery cases with top T cell transcript signatures in brain tissue. J gave up 1 base and V 5 bases, and 3 bases lay outside the gene matches. The CDR3 has 15 residues. The germline V gene encodes CDR1 SGHNT and CDR2 YENEEA. Clones were sequenced by immunoSEQ multiplex PCR, and TCRdb holds only the in-frame ones, with some missing. The table includes 70,000 to 90,000 clones, about 93% detected once. General study points: Only CDR3 sequence similarity suggested viral specificity, without known HCMV serostatus.

V gene TRBV11-3 combines with J gene TRBJ1-1, with 11 bases that match TRBD1. The source is a boy under two years old with tuberous sclerosis and intractable seizures. The starting material was peripheral blood, obtained at surgery. The CDR3 is CASSPGQGANTEAFF. CDR3 nucleotides: TGTGCCAGCAGCCCCGGACAGGGGGCGAACACTGAAGCTTTCTTT. The full variable domain, rest sourced from reference TRBV11-3 and TRBJ1-1, is EAGVVQSPRYKIIEKKQPVAFWCNPISGHNTLYWYLQNLGQGPELLIRYENEEAVDDSQLPKDRFSAERLKGVDSTLKIQPAELGDSAVYLCASSPGQGANTEAFFGQGTRLTVV.